A single sample gave rise to the 10 T cell receptor beta chains below, sequenced in a study of early T cells in non-severe SARS-CoV-2 infection. One entry per CDR3 protein results from TCRdb running MiXCR on the 5' RACE reads. The repertoire holds tens of thousands of distinct CDR3 sequences, with over 9% as singletons. The sample taken for sequencing was whole blood. The source of these receptors is an adult who was a healthcare worker with PCR-confirmed SARS-CoV-2 infection or an uninfected control (not recorded which).

This clonotype is termed medium-sized. J is TRBJ1-1 and V is TRBV28; no definite D call. The germline CDR1 and CDR2 sequences are MDHEN and SYDVKM. This CDR3 spans 11 amino acids. Trimming removed 3 bases from V and 2 bases from J, with 1 base in between. The CDR3 here is CASSFNTEAFF. The CDR3 nucleotides read TGTGCCAGCAGTTTCAACACTGAAGCTTTCTTT.

The sample holds many counts of this clonotype. The V call is TRBV20-1, the J call TRBJ2-5; 15 bases align to TRBD2. The CDR3 runs to 19 residues. The V and J ends lost 4 bases and 2 bases, in that order; junction bases with no gene match: 14. CDR1 is DFQATT and CDR2 is SNEGSKA in the germline V gene (reference sequence). This CDR3 reads CSAKGNGLAGGPRQETQYF. DNA for the CDR3: TGCAGTGCTAAGGGGAACGGACTAGCGGGAGGGCCGCGGCAAGAGACCCAGTACTTC.

This clonotype showed up just once. The chain joins TRBV28 to TRBJ1-2, with 9 positions matching TRBD1. CDR3 length: 17 residues. V was clipped by 8 bases and J by 6 bases; unmatched bases: 19. Germline lookup yields CDR1 MDHEN and CDR2 SYDVKM. The CDR3 coding sequence is TGTGCCAGCCGGGGTAGGGACAGGGCTGCTCCCGAGGATGGCTACACCTTC. Translating gives CASRGRDRAAPEDGYTF.

This clonotype was counted many times. The chain uses TRBV7-9 and TRBJ2-7, with D perhaps given as TRBD1 or TRBD2 (6 bases each). The CDR3 sequence is 15 residues long. Trimming took 5 bases from V and 3 from J, leaving 17 bases between them. The V gene's germline CDR1 is SEHNR and CDR2 FQNEAQ (reference sequence). CDR3 bases: TGTGCCAGCAGCCTTTGGACCCGGGGGCTCTACGAGCAGTACTTC. This codes for CASSLWTRGLYEQYF.

The V and J genes are TRBV4-1 and TRBJ1-1; perhaps TRBD1 as D (6 bases). V was pared by 1 base and J by 2 bases, with 8 bases between. CDR1 and CDR2 from the germline V gene are MGHRA and YSYEKL. The CDR3 runs to 14 residues. The CDR3 sequence is CASSQGQVNTEAFF. For the CDR3, the DNA is TGCGCCAGCAGCCAAGGACAGGTTAACACTGAAGCTTTCTTT.

This clonotype was picked up many times. The J gene is TRBJ2-7, the V gene TRBV7-3, with TRBD2 matching 9 bases. From germline, CDR1 is SGHTA and CDR2 FQGTGA. The CDR3 is 14 residues long. V trimming: 2 bases; J trimming: 6 bases; junction bases outside the gene matches: 5. The CDR3 is CASSLSSGISEQYF. CDR3 in DNA: TGTGCCAGCAGCTTATCTAGCGGGATATCCGAGCAGTACTTC.

In regard to this clonotype: It may be a read error: a sequence one base away is much more abundant. The V and J genes are TRBV11-2 and TRBJ2-7; 10 nucleotides align to TRBD2. From germline, CDR1 is SGHAT and CDR2 FQNNGV. CDR3 length: 15 amino acids. With 5 bases clipped from V and 8 bases from J, the junction kept 12 bases outside the gene matches. The CDR3 DNA reads as TGTGCCAGCAGCATCCCAACTAGCGGGAATTACAAGCAGTACTTC. Protein: CASSIPTSGNYKQYF.

Ten or more counts support this clonotype. CDR3 sequence: CSAEGSNTYEQYF. CDR3 coding DNA: TGCAGTGCGGAAGGGTCCAACACCTACGAGCAGTACTTC. The rearrangement uses TRBV20-1 and TRBJ2-7; D ambiguous. V gave up 6 bases and J gave up 2 bases, with 14 bases separating them. Germline loops: CDR1 DFQATT, CDR2 SNEGSKA (reference sequence). The CDR3 runs 13 residues.

V usage is TRBV7-2 and J usage is TRBJ2-3; no reliable D call. CDR1 SGHTA and CDR2 FQGNSA come from the germline V gene. The CDR3 covers 14 residues. With 0 bases removed from V and 4 bases from J, the gap between germline ends came to 8 bases. This CDR3 reads CASSLARMADTQYF. The CDR3 bases are TGTGCCAGCAGCTTAGCGCGGATGGCAGATACGCAGTATTTT.

This clonotype was recorded at least ten times. The chain links TRBV20-1 to TRBJ2-1; 15 bases are a match to TRBD2. The germline gives CDR1 DFQATT, CDR2 SNEGSKA (reference sequence). V lost 3 bases to trimming and J lost 2 bases; unmatched junction nucleotides: 2. The CDR3 length is 16 residues. Here the CDR3 DNA reads TGCAGTGCTAGTGGACTAGCGGGGGGGGCCTACAATGAGCAGTTCTTC. This sequence encodes CSASGLAGGAYNEQFF.